The rows below give T cell receptor beta chains drawn from one sample of a study of blood T cell repertoires in COVID-19. Assay: immunoSEQ multiplex PCR; the TCRdb copy retains only in-frame clones and omits some. The sample lists approximately 300,000 clones; around 90% were seen once. Source material: peripheral blood. Source of these receptors: a woman in her 30s with COVID-19, enrolled during active disease. Both conserved end residues are part of each CDR3. The D gene is left open where the match is weak. Some rows have no size entry. The others give once, few or many, or a class for an expanded clone.

>-|TRBV9|TRBD1|TRBJ2-7
TGTGCCAGCAGCTCCCGGACAGGAACCTACGAGCAGTACTTC
CASSSRTGTYEQYF
>-|TRBV7-2|-|TRBJ2-7
TGTGCCAGCAGCTTAGTTGGGCACTACGAGCAGTACTTC
CASSLVGHYEQYF
>-|TRBV10-3|TRBD1|TRBJ2-7
TGTGCCATCAGTGAGTCGGGAGGGACAGGGGCCTACGAGCAGTACTTC
CAISESGGTGAYEQYF
>-|TRBV28|TRBD1|TRBJ2-2
TGTGCCAGCAGTGACCGAGGGGGCCCCGGGGAGCTGTTTTTT
CASSDRGGPGELFF
>-|TRBV7-2|-|TRBJ2-7
TGTGCCAGCACCCGTGACCCGACTAATAAATACGAGCAGTACTTC
CASTRDPTNKYEQYF
>-|TRBV6-5|TRBD2|TRBJ2-7
TGTGCCAGCAGCACTCCGGGACTACAGGACGAGCAGTACTTC
CASSTPGLQDEQYF
>-|TRBV9|TRBD1|TRBJ2-7
TGTGCCAGCAGCGGACCGGACAGGGGCGCCTACGAGCAGTACTTC
CASSGPDRGAYEQYF
>-|TRBV27|TRBD2|TRBJ2-1
TGTGCCAGCAGTTTAAGGGGCGGGAGGGTCGGCAATGAGCAGTTCTTC
CASSLRGGRVGNEQFF
>once|TRBV12-3/TRBV12-4|-|TRBJ1-1
TGTGCCAGCAGTATCTCAGGGGACACTGAAGCTTTCTTT
CASSISGDTEAFF
>-|TRBV19|-|TRBJ1-5
TGTGCCAGTAGTAGGACAGTTAGCAATCAGCCCCAGCATTTT
CASSRTVSNQPQHF
>-|TRBV19|TRBD1|TRBJ2-7
TGTGCCAGTAGTACCGGGACAGCCTCCTACGAGCAGTACTTC
CASSTGTASYEQYF
>-|TRBV29-1|TRBD1|TRBJ1-5
TGCAGCGTTACGATCGGGGCGACAGGGAACCAGCCCCAGCATTTT
CSVTIGATGNQPQHF
>-|TRBV29-1|TRBD2|TRBJ2-5
TGCAGCGTTGTGCGGGGGGGAGAGACCCAGTACTTC
CSVVRGGETQYF
>once|TRBV4-1|-|TRBJ1-1
TGCGCCAGCAGCCAGGGACTAGGAGGCAACACTGAAGCTTTCTTT
CASSQGLGGNTEAFF
>few|TRBV4-1|-|TRBJ1-5
TGCGCCAGCAGCCACGACGGCGGGGGGACCGGCAAAAAGCCCCAGCATTTT
CASSHDGGGTGKKPQHF
>-|TRBV6-5|-|TRBJ2-1
TGTGCCAGCAGTAGCGGCTCCTACAATGAGCAGTTCTTC
CASSSGSYNEQFF
>-|TRBV7-9|-|TRBJ2-4
TGTGCCAGCAGCCCCATAGACGGAGGGGACATTCAGTACTTC
CASSPIDGGDIQYF
>-|TRBV5-6|-|TRBJ2-1
TGTGCCAGCAGCTTGGTCGGGGTTGACTCCTACAATGAGCAGTTCTTC
CASSLVGVDSYNEQFF
>-|TRBV19|TRBD1|TRBJ1-4
TGTGCCAGTAGTACTCGGACAGGGGGCCTTAATGAAAAACTGTTTTTT
CASSTRTGGLNEKLFF
>-|TRBV2|TRBD1|TRBJ1-1
TGTGCCAGCAGTGGGACGACAGGGGGGACTGAAGCTTTCTTT
CASSGTTGGTEAFF
>-|TRBV13|TRBD2|TRBJ2-7
TGTGCCAGCAGCGCCCATCTAGCGGCCCCCGTCAAGCAGTACTTC
CASSAHLAAPVKQYF
>-|TRBV27|TRBD1|TRBJ1-6
TGTGCCAGCAGTCCGGACAGGGGTTATTCACCCCTCCACTTT
CASSPDRGYSPLHF
>-|TRBV6-5|TRBD1|TRBJ2-7
TGTGCCAGCAGTCAGGGGGCCGAGCAGTACTTC
CASSQGAEQYF
>-|TRBV7-6|TRBD1|TRBJ1-3
TGTGCCAGCAGCTTAGACGACAGGGGAGGAAACACCATATATTTT
CASSLDDRGGNTIYF
>-|TRBV28|-|TRBJ2-2
TGTGCCAGCACCCACCCCGGAGCCGGGAACACCGGGGAGCTGTTTTTT
CASTHPGAGNTGELFF
>-|TRBV11-2|-|TRBJ2-7
TGTGCCAGCAGCCCTACGACAGGCTCCTACGAGCAGTACTTC
CASSPTTGSYEQYF
>once|TRBV5-1|-|TRBJ2-3
TGCGCCAGCAACGCGGGGAAAAGCACAGATACGCAGTATTTT
CASNAGKSTDTQYF
>-|TRBV4-2|-|TRBJ1-3
TGTGCCAGCAGCCAAGATGCGGGTCGGTCTGGAAACACCATATATTTT
CASSQDAGRSGNTIYF
>-|TRBV15|-|TRBJ1-1
TGTGCCACCAGCAGAGATCGAGGACAGTCCACTGAAGCTTTCTTT
CATSRDRGQSTEAFF
>-|TRBV18|-|TRBJ1-4
TGTGCCAGCTCACCACGGGGGGGCGATAATGAAAAACTGTTTTTT
CASSPRGGDNEKLFF
>-|TRBV2|-|TRBJ2-1
TGTGCCAGCATCTTCCGGGCAGGGGAGCAGTTCTTC
CASIFRAGEQFF
>-|TRBV6-6|-|TRBJ2-5
TGTGCCAGCAGTTACGCCAGGGGTGGAGAGACCCAGTACTTC
CASSYARGGETQYF
>-|TRBV5-1|TRBD2|TRBJ2-3
TGCGCCAGCAGCCCGGGACTAGCGGGAGGGCTCACAGATACGCAGTATTTT
CASSPGLAGGLTDTQYF
>-|TRBV19|-|TRBJ1-3
TGTGCCAGTAGTACGCAGGGATCCGGAAACACCATATATTTT
CASSTQGSGNTIYF
>few|TRBV11-2|-|TRBJ1-5
TGTGCCAGCAGCTTCGGGAATCAGCCCCAGCATTTT
CASSFGNQPQHF
>-|TRBV6-6|TRBD2|TRBJ2-1
TGTGCCAGCAGTTACAAGCGGGAGGGGAATGAGCAGTTCTTC
CASSYKREGNEQFF
>-|TRBV5-1|-|TRBJ2-5
TGCGCCAGCAGACTCCAAGAGACCCAGTACTTC
CASRLQETQYF
>-|TRBV28|-|TRBJ2-2
TGTGCCAGCAGATCTGGACCTCTGGGGCCCGGGGAGCTGTTTTTT
CASRSGPLGPGELFF
>-|TRBV28|-|TRBJ2-3
TGTGCCAGCAGTTTAGGGAGTGGCACAGATACGCAGTATTTT
CASSLGSGTDTQYF
>-|TRBV6-5|TRBD1|TRBJ1-1
TGTGCCAGCAGCATGGACAGGGGCGGGAACACTGAAGCTTTCTTT
CASSMDRGGNTEAFF
>-|TRBV19|TRBD2|TRBJ2-7
TGTGCCAGTAGTATGCGGTCTAGCGGGTTTTCCTACGAGCAGTACTTC
CASSMRSSGFSYEQYF
>-|TRBV7-2|TRBD2|TRBJ2-7
TGTGCCAGCAGTCTGCTAGCGGGAGGCGAGCAGTACTTC
CASSLLAGGEQYF
>-|TRBV19|-|TRBJ2-6
TGTGCCAGTAGTATGTGGGGACTTGGGGGATCTGGGGCCAACGTCCTGACTTTC
CASSMWGLGGSGANVLTF
>-|TRBV7-3|TRBD1|TRBJ2-1
TGTGCCAGCAGCTTGGGGACAGGGGGAGAGCAGTTCTTC
CASSLGTGGEQFF
>-|TRBV18|-|TRBJ2-3
TGTGCCAGCTCACCCGGCAGGGGCACAGATACGCAGTATTTT
CASSPGRGTDTQYF
>-|TRBV25-1|-|TRBJ2-3
TGTGCCAGCAGCCGAATATTTGACAGCTCCACTAGCACAGATACGCAGTATTTT
CASSRIFDSSTSTDTQYF
>-|TRBV9|TRBD1|TRBJ1-2
TGTGCCAGCAGCGAGAGGGACAGGGGGCTCCTTGGCTACACCTTC
CASSERDRGLLGYTF
>few|TRBV19|-|TRBJ2-6
TGTGCCAGTGCTGGCGGGGTTGGGGCCAACGTCCTGACTTTC
CASAGGVGANVLTF
>-|TRBV3-1/TRBV3-2|-|TRBJ2-3
TGTGCCAGCAGCCAGGGACTGCCCGTGAATACGCAGTATTTT
CASSQGLPVNTQYF
>-|TRBV7-9|-|TRBJ2-3
TGTGCCAGCAGCTTATTCGCGGGAAGAGTTGCGCTTGACACAGATACGCAGTATTTT
CASSLFAGRVALDTDTQYF
>once|TRBV11-2|-|TRBJ1-2
TGTGCCAGCAGCTTAGATGAGATGGGGGCCTATGGCTACACCTTC
CASSLDEMGAYGYTF
>-|TRBV7-2|TRBD2|TRBJ2-5
TGTGCCAGCAGCTCCCCCGGGACTAGCGGGAGGGTTAGAAGAGAGGCCCAGTACTTC
CASSSPGTSGRVRREAQYF
>-|TRBV2|-|TRBJ2-7
TGTGCCAGCAGTGGTCGGCAGGGCGCTAACCCATCCTACGAGCAGTACTTC
CASSGRQGANPSYEQYF